The next 2 T cell receptor beta chains were all read from a single sample in a study of cytomegalovirus exposure and HLA in healthy donors. The PCR had 60 Vbeta and 13 Jbeta primers. The table came from immunoSEQ multiplex PCR; TCRdb's copy has only in-frame clones and leaves some out. The sample records approximately 160,000 clones, approximately 80% being singletons. Sequenced material: PBMCs. The receptors were gathered from a woman in her forties in good health and CMV-seropositive.

The chain joins TRBV5-1 to TRBJ2-1, with 8 bases matching TRBD1. The CDR3 loop spans 13 amino acids. Germline loops: CDR1 SGHRS, CDR2 YFSETQ. V lost 4 bases, J lost 9 bases, and 6 bases stayed unmatched. The CDR3 sequence is CASSLRGRGEQFF. The DNA for the CDR3 is TGCGCCAGCAGCCTCAGGGGGCGCGGTGAGCAGTTCTTC.

This clone appeared a single time. The rearrangement uses TRBV5-1 and TRBJ2-6, with TRBD1 matching over 7 bases. Germline V gene sequence: CDR1 SGHRS, CDR2 YFSETQ. The junction had 6 bases not matched to a gene; V was cut back by 6 bases and J by 0 bases. The CDR3 loop spans 16 amino acids. CDR3 sequence reads: CASNRGSSSGANVLTF. CDR3 DNA: TGCGCCAGCAACAGGGGATCGAGCTCTGGGGCCAACGTCCTGACTTTC.